The clone carrying this TCR beta chain appeared many times. What it binds is not known. One entry per CDR3 protein results from TCRdb running MiXCR on the 5' RACE reads. Of 400,000 to 650,000 distinct CDR3 sequences detected, roughly 21% appear once; the ten largest clones hold about 0.91%. This record belongs to a study of identical twins. The V gene end was trimmed by 5 bases and the J gene end by 5 bases; junction bases not matched to a gene: 3. The CDR3 covers 13 residues. Overall study results and limits: In monozygotic twins, models underestimated the sharing of out-of-frame TCR alpha.

These sequences were also reported in another study, on T cells expressing NK-cell markers. This second report adds: The eight sequenced donors comprised seven who were HCMV-seropositive and one who was seronegative.

This sequence originates from a woman younger than 35 in good health. The sequencing input was CD4+ T cells sorted from blood. V gene TRBV12-3 or TRBV12-4 combines with J gene TRBJ2-5, with 9 bases identical to TRBD1. The CDR3 is CASSTGGAETQYF. The CDR3 DNA sequence: TGTGCCAGCAGTACAGGGGGCGCCGAGACCCAGTACTTC.